A single sample is the source of the 6 T cell receptor beta chains below, sequenced in a study of T cell repertoires in cytomegalovirus infection. These receptors lack a known antigen. MiXCR, run by TCRdb on the reads, gives a single entry per CDR3 protein. This table holds 200,000 to 250,000 distinct CDR3 sequences, 35% to 40% found once. The sample was CD8+ T cells from cultured PBMCs, taken from culture after CMV antigen stimulation. These TCRs come from a human donor in good health (CMV status not recorded). Some clones in this sample may be carry-over from other donors' samples.

The chain links TRBV20-1 to TRBJ2-1; either TRBD1 or TRBD2 may fit D (6 bases each). V was clipped by 3 bases and J by 3 bases, with 24 bases between them. From germline, CDR1 is DFQATT and CDR2 SNEGSKA (reference sequence). This CDR3 contains 18 residues. CDR3 loop: CSASRGAGRRIFYNEQFF. The CDR3 bases are TGCAGTGCTAGTAGGGGGGCCGGGAGAAGAATCTTCTACAATGAGCAGTTCTTC.

The rearrangement uses TRBV7-2 and TRBJ1-3, with 9 bases matching TRBD1. This CDR3 region has 15 residues. CDR1 is SGHTA and CDR2 is FQGNSA in the germline V gene. J lost 2 bases, V lost 4 bases, and 3 bases had no gene match. CDR3 protein: CASSSQGATGNTIYF. The CDR3 bases are TGTGCCAGCAGCTCACAGGGGGCCACTGGAAACACCATATATTTT.

The J gene is TRBJ1-4, the V gene TRBV7-3, with D tentatively TRBD1 (6 bases). The germline V and J ends were trimmed by 5 bases and 6 bases, with 13 bases remaining between them. The CDR3 loop spans 14 amino acids. Germline CDR1 is SGHTA and CDR2 is FQGTGA. CDR3 DNA: TGTGCCAGCAGCCCCGGGACAAGAGATGAAAAACTGTTTTTT. It encodes CASSPGTRDEKLFF.

This clonotype came up many times. The V call is TRBV7-9, the J call TRBJ2-1, with TRBD2 matching 11 bases. V lost 5 bases, J lost 1 base, and 1 base stayed unmatched. Per germline, CDR1 SEHNR and CDR2 FQNEAQ (reference sequence). The CDR3 consists of 15 residues. The CDR3 reads CASSGLAGSYNEQFF. DNA for the CDR3: TGTGCCAGCAGCGGACTAGCGGGTTCCTACAATGAGCAGTTCTTC. The variable domain in full, with the rest retrieved from reference TRBV7-9 and TRBJ2-1, is DTGVSQNPRHKITKRGQNVTFRCDPISEHNRLYWYRQTLGQGPEFLTYFQNEAQLEKSRLLSDRFSAERPKGSFSTLEIQRTEQGDSAMYLCASSGLAGSYNEQFFGPGTRLTVL.

This clonotype was recorded at least ten times. The chain couples TRBV12-3 or TRBV12-4 to TRBJ1-2; no clear D. V lost 4 bases and J 0 bases, leaving 12 bases between the germline ends. The CDR3 covers 15 residues. For the CDR3, the DNA is TGTGCCAGCAGTTCATTGGACGCAGCTAACTATGGCTACACCTTC. Its translation: CASSSLDAANYGYTF.

This clonotype was recorded once. This chain uses TRBV28 with TRBJ1-6; a weak D match, TRBD1 (5 bases). Germline lookup yields CDR1 MDHEN and CDR2 SYDVKM. V dropped 6 bases and J dropped 13 bases, with 19 bases sitting between them. The CDR3 sequence is 14 residues long. The CDR3 nucleotides are TGTGCCAGCAGCGAACCCGGGACGACGGACCCCCTCCACTTT. Amino acids: CASSEPGTTDPLHF.